The 12 T cell receptor beta chains below all came from one sample that was sequenced in a study of blood T cell repertoires in COVID-19. Repertoires were generated with immunoSEQ multiplex PCR, while TCRdb's copy carries only in-frame clones and drops some. Of about 370,000 clones listed, 80% to 90% are singletons. Sequencing was done on a sample of PBMCs or T cells enriched from blood (not recorded which). These receptors originate from a man aged 18 to 35 who had recovered from COVID-19.

This clone is a singleton in its sample. This chain links TRBV11-3 with TRBJ2-7; D is perhaps TRBD1 (6 bases). There are 13 residues in the CDR3. Between the trimmed V and J ends, which lost 5 bases and 3 bases, there was a span of 11 bases. Germline CDR1 SGHNT, CDR2 YENEEA. The CDR3 protein is CASSPGQIYEQYF. The CDR3 coding sequence is TGTGCCAGCAGCCCCGGACAGATCTACGAGCAGTACTTC.

About this clone: The same CDR3 can be traced to other DNA sequences in this sample. The chain carries TRBV20-1 and TRBJ2-7; no definite D call. The CDR3 extends over 10 amino acids. Germline CDR1 is DFQATT and CDR2 is SNEGSKA (reference sequence). The V gene lost 3 bases and the J gene lost 4 bases, with 4 bases spanning the gap. In DNA form, the CDR3 reads TGCAGTGCTAGGGAGTACGAGCAGTACTTC. Translated: CSAREYEQYF.

The chain recombines TRBV5-4 with TRBJ2-7; D perhaps matches TRBD1 (5 bases). Germline CDR1 is SGHNT and CDR2 is YYREEE (reference sequence). Trimming pared 4 bases from V and 0 bases from J, leaving 20 bases between. This CDR3 comprises 17 residues. CDR3: CASSPTLGASSSYEQYF. DNA for the CDR3: TGTGCCAGCAGCCCAACCCTAGGGGCGTCGAGCTCCTACGAGCAGTACTTC. Full variable domain (outside the CDR3, taken from reference TRBV5-4 and TRBJ2-7): ETGVTQSPTHLIKTRGQQVTLRCSSQSGHNTVSWYQQALGQGPQFIFQYYREEENGRGNFPPRFSGLQFPNYSSELNVNALELDDSALYLCASSPTLGASSSYEQYFGPGTRLTVT.

The V and J genes are TRBV9 and TRBJ2-1; TRBD2 aligns across 16 bases. CDR1 SGDLS and CDR2 YYNGEE come from the germline V gene. This CDR3 region has 17 residues. Trimming took 3 bases from V and 10 from J; bases not matched to a gene: 10. The CDR3 DNA reads as TGTGCCAGCAGCGAGGGACTAGCGGGAGGGCCGTTTACAGAGCAGTTCTTC. This gives the protein CASSEGLAGGPFTEQFF.

V usage is TRBV19 and J usage is TRBJ1-5; TRBD1 might be the D (5 bases). Deletions cut 6 bases from V and 4 bases from J, with 16 bases between. CDR3 length: 15 amino acids. Germline assignment: CDR1 LNHDA and CDR2 SQIVND (reference sequence). As DNA, the CDR3 is TGTGCCAGTAGCACCGACAGCATCCGAAATCAGCCCCAGCATTTT. Translating gives CASSTDSIRNQPQHF.

This sequence joins TRBV30 and TRBJ2-4; D uncertain. V lost 2 bases to trimming and J lost 0 bases, with 11 bases between them. The germline gives CDR1 GTSNPN, CDR2 SVGIG (reference sequence). The CDR3 is 15 residues long. CDR3 sequence: CAWSPNRLAKNIQYF. CDR3 DNA: TGTGCCTGGAGTCCTAACCGACTAGCCAAAAACATTCAGTACTTC.

On this clone itself: The junction departs from the called germline gene at one end, perhaps through a read error. In the same sample, other DNA sequences code for this CDR3. CDR3: CASRASGPPAHEQYF. The CDR3 DNA reads TGTGCCAGCAGGGCTAGCGGGCCTCCGGCCCACGAGCAGTACTTT. V gene TRBV3-1 (or the pseudogene TRBV3-2) combines with J gene TRBJ2-7, with TRBD2 identical over 8 bases. Germline CDR1 is LGHDT and CDR2 is YNNKEL (reference sequence). The CDR3 contains 15 residues.

The chain has TRBV28 and TRBJ2-1; D ambiguous. Trimming took 2 bases from V and 8 from J, leaving 7 bases between them. CDR3 size: 12 residues. Germline CDR1 reads MDHEN; CDR2 reads SYDVKM. For the CDR3, the DNA is TGTGCCAGCAGTTTAATGTTATATGAGCAGTTCTTC. As protein: CASSLMLYEQFF.

The table lists this clone with a few counts. The chain uses TRBV11-1 and TRBJ2-1, with a weak D call TRBD1 (6 bases). The CDR3 runs 15 residues. Trimming pared 1 base from V and 3 bases from J, leaving 10 bases between. The germline V gene encodes CDR1 SGHAT and CDR2 FQDESV (reference sequence). CDR3 residues: CASSLGGGFYNEQFF. CDR3 bases: TGTGCCAGCAGCTTAGGTGGGGGCTTCTACAATGAGCAGTTCTTC.

The J gene is TRBJ2-3, the V gene TRBV19; D is perhaps TRBD2 (6 bases). Trimming pared 4 bases from V and 3 bases from J, leaving 11 bases between. The length of the CDR3 is 14 residues. CDR1 LNHDA and CDR2 SQIVND come from the germline V gene (reference sequence). The CDR3 nucleotides read TGTGCCAGTAGTAGGGGGGACGATACAGATACGCAGTATTTT. It specifies CASSRGDDTDTQYF.

This clone was seen only a few times. V gene TRBV9 combines with J gene TRBJ1-1; 7 positions match TRBD1. This CDR3 is 16 amino acids long. With V trimmed by 4 bases and J by 2 bases, 11 bases remained unmatched. Looked up from germline, CDR1 is SGDLS and CDR2 is YYNGEE. Here the CDR3 reads CASSPHPQGGNTEAFF. The CDR3 DNA reads TGTGCCAGCAGCCCTCACCCCCAGGGGGGAAACACTGAAGCTTTCTTT.

This chain joins TRBV27 and TRBJ2-1; TRBD1 might be the D (6 bases). The V end was cut by 3 bases, the J end by 1 base, with 16 bases between. The CDR3 covers 17 residues. Germline values: CDR1 MNHEY, CDR2 SMNVEV (reference sequence). CDR3 sequence reads: CASSFHIEQGSYNEQFF. CDR3 DNA sequence: TGTGCCAGCAGTTTCCATATCGAACAGGGATCCTACAATGAGCAGTTCTTC.